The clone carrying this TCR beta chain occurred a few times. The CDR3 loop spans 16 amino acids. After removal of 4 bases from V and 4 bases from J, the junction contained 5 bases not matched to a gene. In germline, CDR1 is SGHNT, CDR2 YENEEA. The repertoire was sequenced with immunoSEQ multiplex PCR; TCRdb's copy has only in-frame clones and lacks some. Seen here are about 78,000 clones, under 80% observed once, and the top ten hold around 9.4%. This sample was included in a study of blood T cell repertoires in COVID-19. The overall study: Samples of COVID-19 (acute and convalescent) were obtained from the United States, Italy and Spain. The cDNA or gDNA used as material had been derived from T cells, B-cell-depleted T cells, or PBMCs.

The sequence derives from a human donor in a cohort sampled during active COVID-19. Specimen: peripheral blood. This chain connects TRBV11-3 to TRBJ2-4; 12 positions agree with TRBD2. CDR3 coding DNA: TGTGCCAGCAGCTCTGTTACTAGCGGGGGGAAAAACATTCAGTACTTC. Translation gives CASSSVTSGGKNIQYF.